The clone carrying this TCR beta chain was observed many times. Noted time point: sample taken at primary tumor resection. Researchers sequenced whole RNA taken from tumor, nontumor lung or frozen PBMC without sorting. Each TCR cDNA molecule carried a unique molecular identifier. TCRdb independently ran MiXCR on the 5' RACE reads; one entry per CDR3 protein. The sample lists 48,000 or so distinct CDR3 sequences, about 5.8% seen once, with roughly 11% in the top ten. CDR3 length equals 13 residues. V lost 10 bases and J lost 4; bases outside the gene matches: 6. Per the germline V gene, CDR1 is LNHDA and CDR2 is SQIVND (reference sequence). The record originates from a study of spatial heterogeneity in lung cancer.

The chain joins TRBV19 to TRBJ1-5; 8 nucleotides align to TRBD1. The TCR sequence derives from a male donor with early-stage non-small cell lung cancer. Sequenced material: PBMCs, taken at surgery. In DNA form, the CDR3 reads TGTGCCACTGCGGACAGGGCGAATCAGCCCCAGCATTTT. Translation gives CATADRANQPQHF.